This T cell receptor (beta chain) appears in the sequencing data of a study of blood T cell repertoires in COVID-19. Study details: The analysed material was cDNA or gDNA that came from T cells, B-cell-depleted T cells, or PBMCs.

Method: immunoSEQ multiplex PCR; TCRdb's copy keeps in-frame clones and lacks some. Among tens of thousands of clones, roughly 90% were seen once, and the ten largest hold roughly a fifth. V shed 0 bases and J 1 base; nucleotides not matched to a gene: 12. The CDR3 loop spans 18 amino acids. CDR1 SGHNT and CDR2 YYREEE come from the germline V gene (reference sequence). The TCR originated in a woman between 50 and 59 years old with active or convalescent COVID-19. V and J are TRBV5-4 and TRBJ2-7; 8 positions agree with TRBD1. The specimen sequenced was peripheral blood. Here the CDR3 DNA reads TGTGCCAGCAGCTTGGAACGGGCCAGGGGGCGACAATCCTACGAGCAGTACTTC. Its translation: CASSLERARGRQSYEQYF. Based on the CDR3 plus reference TRBV5-4 and TRBJ2-7, the full variable domain is ETGVTQSPTHLIKTRGQQVTLRCSSQSGHNTVSWYQQALGQGPQFIFQYYREEENGRGNFPPRFSGLQFPNYSSELNVNALELDDSALYLCASSLERARGRQSYEQYFGPGTRLTVT.